Listed below are T cell receptor beta chains from one sample, sequenced in a study of identical twins. TCRdb independently ran MiXCR on the 5' RACE reads; one entry per CDR3 protein. The sample lists about 570,000 distinct CDR3 sequences; 9.6% were seen once. These data also formed part of another study, on yellow fever vaccine responses in identical twins.

What was sequenced was PBMCs. Receptors originate from a woman aged 18-29 years in good health. The CDR3 runs from the conserved cysteine through the conserved F or W. Each record gives: V gene, J gene, clone size, D gene, CDR3 DNA, CDR3 protein. D genes are given only for firm matches. Clone size is shown for a subset of rows, as once, few, many or a class of expanded clone.

v_gene: TRBV4-2; j_gene: TRBJ2-5; abundance: many; d_gene: TRBD2; CDR3nt: TGTGCCAGCAGCCAGGGATTCGAACTAGCGGCCCAAGAGACCCAGTACTTC; CDR3aa: CASSQGFELAAQETQYF
v_gene: TRBV6-2/TRBV6-3; j_gene: TRBJ2-2; abundance: few; d_gene: TRBD1; CDR3nt: TGTGCCAGCATTCCTCGACAGGGGGGCACCGGGGAGCTGTTTTTT; CDR3aa: CASIPRQGGTGELFF
v_gene: TRBV6-1; j_gene: TRBJ2-1; abundance: few; d_gene: TRBD2; CDR3nt: TGTGCCAGCAGCCGTGGGACTAGCGGGATGAATGAGCAGTTCTTC; CDR3aa: CASSRGTSGMNEQFF
v_gene: TRBV7-2; j_gene: TRBJ2-3; abundance: -; d_gene: TRBD1; CDR3nt: TGTGCCAGCAGCCCTCACAGGGGAACAGATACGCAGTATTTT; CDR3aa: CASSPHRGTDTQYF
v_gene: TRBV25-1; j_gene: TRBJ2-3; abundance: many; d_gene: -; CDR3nt: TGTGCCAGCAGTGATTCCGTTAGGCCGCAGTATTTT; CDR3aa: CASSDSVRPQYF
v_gene: TRBV6-5; j_gene: TRBJ2-1; abundance: many; d_gene: -; CDR3nt: TGTGCCAGCAGTTATAGAGAGGGACACGTCAATGAGCAGTTCTTC; CDR3aa: CASSYREGHVNEQFF
v_gene: TRBV19; j_gene: TRBJ1-4; abundance: -; d_gene: -; CDR3nt: TGTGCCAGTACCTCGGGGCCCCAAGATGGTGAAAAACTGTTTTTT; CDR3aa: CASTSGPQDGEKLFF
v_gene: TRBV27; j_gene: TRBJ2-1; abundance: few; d_gene: TRBD2; CDR3nt: TGTGCCACCACAGATGGGCTAGCGGGAGGCAATGAGCAGTTCTTC; CDR3aa: CATTDGLAGGNEQFF
v_gene: TRBV5-1; j_gene: TRBJ2-7; abundance: few; d_gene: -; CDR3nt: TGCGCCAGCAGCTTGTGGCAGAGCTACGAGCAGTACTTC; CDR3aa: CASSLWQSYEQYF
v_gene: TRBV7-2; j_gene: TRBJ2-3; abundance: -; d_gene: TRBD1; CDR3nt: TGTGCCAGCAGCTTCCCAGGGGGCACCACAGATACGCAGTATTTT; CDR3aa: CASSFPGGTTDTQYF
v_gene: TRBV15; j_gene: TRBJ2-3; abundance: many; d_gene: TRBD2; CDR3nt: TGTGCCAGCTCAGACCGTCTAGCGGGAATAACAGATACGCAGTATTTT; CDR3aa: CASSDRLAGITDTQYF
v_gene: TRBV5-6; j_gene: TRBJ1-5; abundance: few; d_gene: -; CDR3nt: TGTGCCAGCAGGGGGGGGGGCCCCTTTAGCAATCAGCCCCAGCATTTT; CDR3aa: CASRGGGPFSNQPQHF
v_gene: TRBV11-2; j_gene: TRBJ2-7; abundance: few; d_gene: -; CDR3nt: TGTGCCAGCAGCTTAGACAGCGGTTTCACCCTCTCCTACGAGCAGTACTTC; CDR3aa: CASSLDSGFTLSYEQYF
v_gene: TRBV28; j_gene: TRBJ2-5; abundance: -; d_gene: -; CDR3nt: TGTGCCAGCAGTTCCGGGTCTAACGCAGAGACCCAGTACTTC; CDR3aa: CASSSGSNAETQYF
v_gene: TRBV15; j_gene: TRBJ1-2; abundance: many; d_gene: TRBD1; CDR3nt: TGTGCCACCAGCAACCGGGACAGTAACATCTATGGCTACACCTTC; CDR3aa: CATSNRDSNIYGYTF
v_gene: TRBV7-2; j_gene: TRBJ2-1; abundance: few; d_gene: -; CDR3nt: TGTGCCAGCAGCATTAGCGGAAATACATACAATGAGCAGTTCTTC; CDR3aa: CASSISGNTYNEQFF
v_gene: TRBV27; j_gene: TRBJ1-1; abundance: many; d_gene: -; CDR3nt: TGTGCCAGCAGTCCGTGGGCGGTGAACACTGAAGCTTTCTTT; CDR3aa: CASSPWAVNTEAFF
v_gene: TRBV14; j_gene: TRBJ1-2; abundance: -; d_gene: -; CDR3nt: TGTGCCAGCAGCCCCGTTAATAACTATGGCTACACCTTC; CDR3aa: CASSPVNNYGYTF
v_gene: TRBV27; j_gene: TRBJ2-7; abundance: many; d_gene: TRBD2; CDR3nt: TGTGCCAGCAGTTTAGCGGGAGTAGGCTACCGCGGGCAGTACTTC; CDR3aa: CASSLAGVGYRGQYF
v_gene: TRBV4-3; j_gene: TRBJ2-7; abundance: few; d_gene: -; CDR3nt: TGCGCCAGCAGCCACTTCCGGACACTACCCTACGAGCAGTACTTC; CDR3aa: CASSHFRTLPYEQYF
v_gene: TRBV12-3/TRBV12-4; j_gene: TRBJ2-7; abundance: few; d_gene: TRBD1; CDR3nt: TGTGCCAGCAGTTGGGGACAGGGGGCCGGCGGGAGATCGGGGGAGCAGTACTTC; CDR3aa: CASSWGQGAGGRSGEQYF
v_gene: TRBV20-1; j_gene: TRBJ1-1; abundance: -; d_gene: TRBD1; CDR3nt: TGCAGTGCTAGAGAAGGGACAGGGATTAGGGGTGAAGCTTTCTTT; CDR3aa: CSAREGTGIRGEAFF
v_gene: TRBV3-1; j_gene: TRBJ1-6; abundance: many; d_gene: TRBD1; CDR3nt: TGTGCCAGCAGCCACGGGGACAGGGGGCAGAAACCCCTCCACTTT; CDR3aa: CASSHGDRGQKPLHF
v_gene: TRBV6-5; j_gene: TRBJ2-2; abundance: -; d_gene: -; CDR3nt: TGTGCCAGCAGTTACGGGGATAGGGACGGGGAGCTGTTTTTT; CDR3aa: CASSYGDRDGELFF
v_gene: TRBV2; j_gene: TRBJ2-1; abundance: many; d_gene: TRBD2; CDR3nt: TGTGCCAGCAGTGGAGCGGGCGGGAGTGGTAATGAGCAGTTCTTC; CDR3aa: CASSGAGGSGNEQFF
v_gene: TRBV20-1; j_gene: TRBJ2-1; abundance: many; d_gene: -; CDR3nt: TGCAGTGCTAGAGATCCGGAGACCGGGGACTACAATGAGCAGTTCTTC; CDR3aa: CSARDPETGDYNEQFF
v_gene: TRBV20-1; j_gene: TRBJ2-7; abundance: many; d_gene: -; CDR3nt: TGCAGTGCTAGAGGACCTATGAAATACTACGAGCAGTACTTC; CDR3aa: CSARGPMKYYEQYF
v_gene: TRBV5-1; j_gene: TRBJ2-3; abundance: -; d_gene: TRBD2; CDR3nt: TGCGCCAGCAGCTCGACTAGCGGAATCACAGATACGCAGTATTTT; CDR3aa: CASSSTSGITDTQYF
v_gene: TRBV5-1; j_gene: TRBJ1-1; abundance: many; d_gene: TRBD1; CDR3nt: TGCGCCAGCAGCTGGGATGGACAGGGGGTAACTGAAGCTTTCTTT; CDR3aa: CASSWDGQGVTEAFF
v_gene: TRBV28; j_gene: TRBJ2-2; abundance: -; d_gene: TRBD2; CDR3nt: TGTGCCAGCAGAGTAGCGGGGGGCCGAGCCGGGGAGCTGTTTTTT; CDR3aa: CASRVAGGRAGELFF
v_gene: TRBV15; j_gene: TRBJ2-7; abundance: many; d_gene: TRBD2; CDR3nt: TGTGCCACCAGCAGAGATCCCGTCCTAGCGGGGGGATATTCCTACGAGCAGTACTTC; CDR3aa: CATSRDPVLAGGYSYEQYF
v_gene: TRBV20-1; j_gene: TRBJ2-7; abundance: -; d_gene: -; CDR3nt: TGCAGTGCTGGAGCGGGACAGGCGATCTACGAGCAGTACTTC; CDR3aa: CSAGAGQAIYEQYF
v_gene: TRBV4-2; j_gene: TRBJ2-7; abundance: few; d_gene: -; CDR3nt: TGTGCCAGCAGCCTCGACTGGAGCTCCTACGAGCAGTACTTC; CDR3aa: CASSLDWSSYEQYF
v_gene: TRBV7-2; j_gene: TRBJ2-5; abundance: few; d_gene: -; CDR3nt: TGTGCCAGCAGCCCCCGGTACGGGTTCCGACAAGAGACCCAGTACTTC; CDR3aa: CASSPRYGFRQETQYF
v_gene: TRBV5-1; j_gene: TRBJ2-1; abundance: few; d_gene: TRBD2; CDR3nt: TGCGCCAGCAGCTCGAGACTAGCGGGAGTAAGGTTGAACAATGAGCAGTTCTTC; CDR3aa: CASSSRLAGVRLNNEQFF
v_gene: TRBV7-2; j_gene: TRBJ2-1; abundance: -; d_gene: -; CDR3nt: TGTGCCAGCAGCGTCAGACAGGCCTCCCGTTACAATGAGCAGTTCTTC; CDR3aa: CASSVRQASRYNEQFF
v_gene: TRBV28; j_gene: TRBJ1-2; abundance: few; d_gene: -; CDR3nt: TGTGCCAGCAGTTTTTCAGGGGACACTTATGGCTACACCTTC; CDR3aa: CASSFSGDTYGYTF
v_gene: TRBV30; j_gene: TRBJ1-5; abundance: few; d_gene: -; CDR3nt: TGTGCCTATTGCCAGGGCAATCAGCCCCAGCATTTT; CDR3aa: CAYCQGNQPQHF
v_gene: TRBV24-1; j_gene: TRBJ2-5; abundance: few; d_gene: TRBD1; CDR3nt: TGTGCCACGGGGACAGCAAATGAAGAGACCCAGTACTTC; CDR3aa: CATGTANEETQYF
v_gene: TRBV20-1; j_gene: TRBJ2-7; abundance: few; d_gene: -; CDR3nt: TGCAGTGTCCTCACGCACTCCTACGAGCAGTACTTC; CDR3aa: CSVLTHSYEQYF
v_gene: TRBV9; j_gene: TRBJ1-6; abundance: few; d_gene: -; CDR3nt: TGTGCCAGCACCATGAGGAGACTCAACTATAATTCACCCCTCCACTTT; CDR3aa: CASTMRRLNYNSPLHF
v_gene: TRBV29-1; j_gene: TRBJ2-2; abundance: -; d_gene: TRBD2; CDR3nt: TGCAGCGTCGAAATGGCTAGCGGGGGGGTGGTCGGGGAGCTGTTTTTT; CDR3aa: CSVEMASGGVVGELFF
v_gene: TRBV28; j_gene: TRBJ2-7; abundance: few; d_gene: -; CDR3nt: TGTGCCAGCAGTTCCGTCGATACAGGGACCCACGAGCAGTACTTC; CDR3aa: CASSSVDTGTHEQYF
v_gene: TRBV12-3/TRBV12-4; j_gene: TRBJ2-2; abundance: many; d_gene: -; CDR3nt: TGTGCCAGCAGGCCTAATGGGGCCCCCGGGGAGCTGTCTTTT; CDR3aa: CASRPNGAPGELSF
v_gene: TRBV4-3; j_gene: TRBJ1-4; abundance: many; d_gene: TRBD1; CDR3nt: TGCGCCAGCAGCCAAGAAGGGCAGGGGGCTGGAAAACTGTTTTTT; CDR3aa: CASSQEGQGAGKLFF
v_gene: TRBV5-1; j_gene: TRBJ2-1; abundance: -; d_gene: TRBD2; CDR3nt: TGCGCCAGCAGCACCCGGACTAGCGGGACCCCCCATGAGCAGTTCTTC; CDR3aa: CASSTRTSGTPHEQFF
v_gene: TRBV28; j_gene: TRBJ2-3; abundance: few; d_gene: -; CDR3nt: TGTGCCAGCAGTTCGCTAAGGGCAGATACGCAGTATTTT; CDR3aa: CASSSLRADTQYF
v_gene: TRBV15; j_gene: TRBJ2-6; abundance: -; d_gene: -; CDR3nt: TGTGCCACCAGCAGCCCCCCCGGGGGCCACCCCTCTGGGGCCAACGTCCTGACTTTC; CDR3aa: CATSSPPGGHPSGANVLTF